This is a list of T cell receptor beta chains from one sample in a study of blood T cell repertoires in COVID-19. Using immunoSEQ multiplex PCR, the repertoire was profiled, and TCRdb retains in-frame clones only, with some absent. The sample holds around 190,000 clones, roughly three quarters seen once. The sample taken for sequencing was peripheral blood. The receptors here all came from a woman between 35 and 50 years old with COVID-19, enrolled during active disease. Each CDR3 is given with its conserved first and last residue. Each record gives: J gene, V gene, D gene, clone size, CDR3 DNA, CDR3 protein. The D gene is left open where the match is weak. The listing skips clone size in some rows; elsewhere it reads once, few, many or a size class.

>TRBJ1-2|TRBV11-2|TRBD1|NA
TGTGCCAGCAGCCGACGGACAGGCCAATCTAACTATGGCTACACCTTC
CASSRRTGQSNYGYTF
>TRBJ1-6|TRBV5-1|TRBD1|NA
TGCGCCAGCAGCGAGCTAACAGGGGGCGATTCACCCCTCCACTTT
CASSELTGGDSPLHF
>TRBJ2-6|TRBV5-1|NA|NA
TGCGCCAGCAGCTTGGCTTCGGGTTACCTGTCTGGGGCCAACGTCCTGACTTTC
CASSLASGYLSGANVLTF
>TRBJ2-3|TRBV6-5|NA|NA
TGTGCCAGTCGGCAGGACTCCGCTAGCACAGATACGCAGTATTTT
CASRQDSASTDTQYF
>TRBJ2-1|TRBV7-2|TRBD2|NA
TGTGCCAGCAGGGTCCTAGCGGACATCTACAATGAGCAGTTCTTC
CASRVLADIYNEQFF
>TRBJ2-4|TRBV7-2|NA|NA
TGTGCCAGCAGCTTAGAAGGGGGGGGCGGGAGCAATTCGGACATTCAGTACTTC
CASSLEGGGGSNSDIQYF
>TRBJ1-2|TRBV2|TRBD1|medium-sized
TGTGCCAGCAGACCTCAGACAGGGGGCTATGGCTACACCTTC
CASRPQTGGYGYTF
>TRBJ1-3|TRBV5-1|NA|NA
TGCGCCAGCAGCTCCCGGCCGGGGAGTAGCTCTGGAAACACCATATATTTT
CASSSRPGSSSGNTIYF
>TRBJ1-5|TRBV2|NA|NA
TGTGCCAGCAGTGAAGGGGGGGGAGGGATAATCGAGCCCCAGCATTTT
CASSEGGGGIIEPQHF
>TRBJ2-2|TRBV7-2|TRBD2|once
TGTGCCAGCAGCTCCGACCTGGAGCGGGAGGGGGAGCTGTTTTTT
CASSSDLEREGELFF
>TRBJ2-3|TRBV5-1|NA|once
TGCGCCAGCAGCTTGAAGGGGCTAGTCGATAGCACAGATACGCAGTATTTT
CASSLKGLVDSTDTQYF
>TRBJ2-7|TRBV5-4|TRBD1|NA
TGTGCCAGCAGCTTGACCACAGGGGACGAGCAGTACTTC
CASSLTTGDEQYF
>TRBJ2-7|TRBV4-1|NA|NA
TGCGCCAGCAGCCAAGGGCCTACAGGAACCTCCTACGAGCAGTACTTC
CASSQGPTGTSYEQYF
>TRBJ2-3|TRBV6-6|TRBD2|few
TGTGCCAGCAGCCGATTTGGGCGTGCGACTAGCGGCACAGATACGCAGTATTTT
CASSRFGRATSGTDTQYF
>TRBJ2-3|TRBV7-8|TRBD2|NA
TGTGCCAGCAGCGTGGGACTAGCGTCAGATACGCAGTATTTT
CASSVGLASDTQYF
>TRBJ1-5|TRBV19|NA|NA
TGTGCCAGTAGTGGGGCCCGCAGTCAGCCCCAGCATTTT
CASSGARSQPQHF
>TRBJ2-1|TRBV30|NA|NA
TGTGCCTGGAGTGGACTCATCTCCTACAATGAGCAGTTCTTC
CAWSGLISYNEQFF
>TRBJ1-1|TRBV4-1|TRBD1|NA
TGCGCCAGCAGCCAAGCGACAGGGGCTAACTTGAACACTGAAGCTTTCTTT
CASSQATGANLNTEAFF
>TRBJ1-5|TRBV5-1|TRBD1|NA
TGCGCCAGCAGCATACAGGGGGAAATGGATCAGCCCCAGCATTTT
CASSIQGEMDQPQHF
>TRBJ1-4|TRBV6-6|TRBD1|NA
TGTGCCAGCAGCATTGGGACAGGGGGCCCTGAAAAACTGTTTTTT
CASSIGTGGPEKLFF
>TRBJ1-3|TRBV29-1|TRBD1|NA
TGCAGCGTTCACGGACAGGGTGACTCTGGAAACACCATATATTTT
CSVHGQGDSGNTIYF
>TRBJ1-4|TRBV3-1/TRBV3-2|TRBD1|NA
TGTGCCAGCGGGACAGGGCACCAGACAAGCGAAAAACTGTTTTTT
CASGTGHQTSEKLFF
>TRBJ2-7|TRBV15|TRBD2|NA
TGTGCCACCAGCAGAGGAGTAGCGGGAATAACAATTTACGAGCAGTACTTC
CATSRGVAGITIYEQYF
>TRBJ1-1|TRBV30|NA|NA
TGTGCCTGGAGTGTACTTGGGAGGAGCTCTAACACTGAAGCTTTCTTT
CAWSVLGRSSNTEAFF
>TRBJ1-2|TRBV5-4|NA|NA
TGTGCCAGCAGCTTGGAGGCAGGGCATGGCTACACCTTC
CASSLEAGHGYTF
>TRBJ2-2|TRBV6-5|NA|NA
TGTGCCAGCAAGGGACAACCTACGAACACCGGGGAGCTGTTTTTT
CASKGQPTNTGELFF
>TRBJ2-3|TRBV19|NA|NA
TGTGCCAGTAGTATAGCGAAAGGGGTCACAGATACGCAGTATTTT
CASSIAKGVTDTQYF
>TRBJ2-1|TRBV20-1|NA|once
TGCAGTGCTAGAACCCCCCCTAGGCAGTTCTTC
CSARTPPRQFF
>TRBJ1-1|TRBV10-3|NA|NA
TGTGCCATCAGTGAGGGGGGGGGAAACACTGAAGCTTTCTTT
CAISEGGGNTEAFF
>TRBJ1-1|TRBV7-8|TRBD1|few
TGTGCCAGCAGCTCTTGGGACAGTAGCAACACTGAAGCTTTCTTT
CASSSWDSSNTEAFF
>TRBJ1-6|TRBV27|NA|few
TGTGCCAGCAGTTCCTCCCGGGAGGGGTATTCACCCCTCCACTTT
CASSSSREGYSPLHF
>TRBJ1-5|TRBV6-1|NA|NA
TGTGCCAGCAGTGATACGTGGGCAGGCAATCAGCCCCAGCATTTT
CASSDTWAGNQPQHF
>TRBJ2-5|TRBV27|TRBD2|NA
TGTGCCAGCAGGGGACTAGCGGAGTCGGAGACCCAGTACTTC
CASRGLAESETQYF
>TRBJ2-7|TRBV6-5|NA|NA
TGTGCCAGCAGTCGAAATGTGTGGGGCCAAGGCGAGCAGTACTTC
CASSRNVWGQGEQYF
>TRBJ1-2|TRBV7-9|NA|once
TGTGCCAGCAGCTTAGTCTCAGGGCCTAATGGCTACACCTTC
CASSLVSGPNGYTF
>TRBJ2-1|TRBV15|NA|NA
TGTGCCACCAGCAGAGATCCACTAGGTCTAAAGTTCTTC
CATSRDPLGLKFF
>TRBJ2-3|TRBV11-3|NA|once
TGTGCCAGCAGCTCAACTGGACAGACGTACACAGATACGCAGTATTTT
CASSSTGQTYTDTQYF
>TRBJ1-2|TRBV5-8|TRBD1|once
TGTGCCAGCAGCTTGGACAGGGGACCTTCGGGTGGCTACACCTTC
CASSLDRGPSGGYTF
>TRBJ1-1|TRBV6-5|TRBD1|NA
TGTGCCAGCTTTTTCACAGGGGGCACTGAAGCTTTCTTT
CASFFTGGTEAFF
>TRBJ2-3|TRBV18|TRBD1|NA
TGTGCCAGCTCATCGGGACAGGGAACCACAGATACGCAGTATTTT
CASSSGQGTTDTQYF
>TRBJ2-7|TRBV11-2|TRBD2|NA
TGTGCCAGCAGCCCTTCGACTAGCGGGGCCTACGAGCAGTACTTC
CASSPSTSGAYEQYF
>TRBJ2-7|TRBV11-2|TRBD2|NA
TGTGCCAGCAGCTTAGTACGGGAGGGCCGCGAGCAGTACTTC
CASSLVREGREQYF
>TRBJ1-1|TRBV29-1|NA|NA
TGCAGCGTTGGGAGTACTTGGACAGATGAAGCTTTCTTT
CSVGSTWTDEAFF
>TRBJ2-1|TRBV4-3|NA|NA
TGCGCCAGCAGCCCGAGGGGGGGGAGTTCGGTGAGCTCCTACAATGAGCAGTTCTTC
CASSPRGGSSVSSYNEQFF
>TRBJ1-2|TRBV29-1|NA|NA
TGCAGCGTCGAGACAGCGCGCTATGGCTACACCTTC
CSVETARYGYTF
>TRBJ1-1|TRBV18|NA|NA
TGTGCCAGCTCACCACCGACTACTAAGGAGAAAGCTTTCTTT
CASSPPTTKEKAFF
>TRBJ2-7|TRBV3-1/TRBV3-2|TRBD1|NA
TGTGCCAGCAGCCAAGCAAGGACGCGGACAGGGTCCTACGAGCAGTACTTC
CASSQARTRTGSYEQYF
>TRBJ2-7|TRBV5-4|TRBD1|NA
TGTGCCAGCAGCTATAACAGGGGATTGAGGAACGAGCAGTACTTC
CASSYNRGLRNEQYF
>TRBJ1-2|TRBV27|TRBD1|NA
TGTGCCAGCAGTCGTGGACAGGCTACCTACTATGGCTACACCTTC
CASSRGQATYYGYTF
>TRBJ1-5|TRBV6-5|NA|NA
TGTGCCAGCAGGGGGAGCGGAATTAGCAATCAGCCCCAGCATTTT
CASRGSGISNQPQHF
>TRBJ1-6|TRBV4-1|NA|NA
TGCGCCAGCAGCCAAGGGAGCTCCTATAATTCACCCCTCCACTTT
CASSQGSSYNSPLHF
>TRBJ2-1|TRBV7-9|NA|NA
TGTGCCAGCAGCCCAGAAGCCGACAGTTACAATGAGCAGTTCTTC
CASSPEADSYNEQFF
>TRBJ2-7|TRBV5-4|NA|once
TGTGCCAGCAGCTTGGTATGGGGAGCAGCGGGCGAGCAGTACTTC
CASSLVWGAAGEQYF